This TCR beta chain was sequenced in a study of cytomegalovirus exposure and HLA in healthy donors. The germline CDR1 and CDR2 sequences are WSHSY and SAAADI. The length of the CDR3 is 13 residues. V lost 7 bases and J lost 4; bases outside the gene matches: 6. This clone was detected only a few times. Primers included in the PCR were 60 Vbeta and 13 Jbeta primers. Only in-frame clones appear in the TCRdb table, and some are missing; sequencing was by immunoSEQ multiplex PCR. This table holds under 200,000 clones, roughly 87% found once. The V gene is TRBV10-2, the J gene TRBJ1-1, with 7 nucleotides matching TRBD1. The origin of this receptor is a woman under 40 in good health and CMV-seronegative. What was sequenced was PBMCs. CDR3 region: CASKSTGVTEAFF. CDR3 DNA: TGCGCCAGCAAGAGTACAGGGGTCACTGAAGCTTTCTTT.